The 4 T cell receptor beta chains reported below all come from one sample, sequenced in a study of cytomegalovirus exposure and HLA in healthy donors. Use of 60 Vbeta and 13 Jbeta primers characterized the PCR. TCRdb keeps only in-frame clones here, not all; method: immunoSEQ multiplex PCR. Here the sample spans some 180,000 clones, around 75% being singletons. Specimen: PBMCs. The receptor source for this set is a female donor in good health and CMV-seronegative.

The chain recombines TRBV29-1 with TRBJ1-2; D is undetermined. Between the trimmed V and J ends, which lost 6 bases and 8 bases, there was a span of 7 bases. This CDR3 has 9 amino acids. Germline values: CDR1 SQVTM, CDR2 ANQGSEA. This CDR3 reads CSVAQGYTF. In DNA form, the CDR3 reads TGCAGCGTCGCTCAGGGCTACACCTTC.

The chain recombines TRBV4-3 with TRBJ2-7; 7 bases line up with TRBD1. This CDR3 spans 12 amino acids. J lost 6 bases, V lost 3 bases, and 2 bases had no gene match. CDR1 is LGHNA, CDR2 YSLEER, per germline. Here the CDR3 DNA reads TGCGCCAGCAGCCATGGGGACAGCGAGCAGTACTTC. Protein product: CASSHGDSEQYF.

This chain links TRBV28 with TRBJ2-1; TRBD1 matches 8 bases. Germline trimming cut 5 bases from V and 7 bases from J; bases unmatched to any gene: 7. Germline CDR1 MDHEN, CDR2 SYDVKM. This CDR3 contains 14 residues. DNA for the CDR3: TGTGCCAGCAGTAGACAGGGGAAGGTAAATGAGCAGTTCTTC. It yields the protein CASSRQGKVNEQFF.

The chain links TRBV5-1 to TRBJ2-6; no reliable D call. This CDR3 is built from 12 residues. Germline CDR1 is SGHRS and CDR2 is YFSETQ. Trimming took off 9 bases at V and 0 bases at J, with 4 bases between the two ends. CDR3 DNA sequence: TGCGCCACCAACTCTGGGGCCAACGTCCTGACTTTC. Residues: CATNSGANVLTF. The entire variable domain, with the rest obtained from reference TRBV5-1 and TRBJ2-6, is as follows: KAGVTQTPRYLIKTRGQQVTLSCSPISGHRSVSWYQQTPGQGLQFLFEYFSETQRNKGNFPGRFSGRQFSNSRSEMNVSTLELGDSALYLCATNSGANVLTFGAGSRLTVL.